The rows below give T cell receptor beta chains drawn from one sample of a study of blood T cells in healthy people across ages. Via MiXCR, TCRdb re-called the 5' RACE reads, giving one row per CDR3 protein. The sample has roughly 1,800,000 distinct CDR3 sequences; about 50% are singletons. The sample taken for sequencing was blood. Every receptor here comes from a woman aged 40 to 49 in good health. The CDR3 runs from the conserved cysteine through the conserved F or W. The D gene is left open where the match is weak. A row's size may be missing; if present it is once, few, many or a size class.

14,TRBV20-1,TRBD1,TRBJ1-5,.,CSARVGTENQPQHF,TGCAGTGCTAGGGTCGGGACAGAAAATCAGCCCCAGCATTTT
15,TRBV11-2,.,TRBJ2-7,.,CASSLRAGGVNEQYF,TGTGCCAGCAGCTTAAGGGCGGGTGGTGTCAACGAGCAGTACTTC
15,TRBV7-2,TRBD1,TRBJ2-4,.,CASGVGTGASYIQYF,TGTGCCAGCGGGGTGGGGACAGGGGCGTCGTACATTCAGTACTTC
17,TRBV11-2,.,TRBJ1-4,.,CASSSVLRDKTNEKLFF,TGTGCCAGCAGCTCCGTGCTCCGGGACAAGACTAATGAAAAACTGTTTTTT
16,TRBV24-1,.,TRBJ2-5,.,CATSDYWQPLQETQYF,TGTGCCACCAGTGATTACTGGCAACCCCTCCAAGAGACCCAGTACTTC
19,TRBV5-5,.,TRBJ2-6,.,CAGSLRDRFLSSGANVLTF,TGTGCCGGCAGCTTGCGGGACCGATTCCTTAGCTCTGGGGCCAACGTCCTGACTTTC
11,TRBV10-3,.,TRBJ2-3,few,CAIKSTDTQYF,TGTGCCATCAAGTCTACAGATACGCAGTATTTT
14,TRBV28,.,TRBJ2-7,.,CANSSGQTRNEQYF,TGTGCCAACAGTTCCGGACAAACGCGGAACGAGCAGTACTTC
13,TRBV14,.,TRBJ1-2,.,CASSQKQRYGYTF,TGTGCCAGCAGCCAAAAACAGCGCTATGGCTACACCTTC
16,TRBV20-1,.,TRBJ1-2,once,CSAREKTGPIPYGYTF,TGCAGTGCTAGAGAAAAAACTGGACCGATCCCCTATGGCTACACCTTC
12,TRBV20-1,TRBD2,TRBJ2-5,many,CSAYGTTETQYF,TGCAGTGCTTACGGGACTACCGAGACCCAGTACTTC
14,TRBV12-3/TRBV12-4,.,TRBJ1-1,.,CASSGGRPYTEAFF,TGTGCCAGCAGCGGGGGACGGCCCTACACTGAAGCTTTCTTT
15,TRBV11-3,TRBD1,TRBJ2-5,.,CASSPGTGSGETQYF,TGTGCCAGCAGCCCCGGGACAGGGAGTGGAGAGACCCAGTACTTC